This T cell receptor beta chain was captured in a study of blood T cell repertoires in COVID-19. Original processing methods: Amplification with reference gene primers provided the estimates of nucleated cell counts. Assay: immunoSEQ multiplex PCR; the TCRdb copy retains only in-frame clones and omits some. V, J and clone size are taken as reported in that table, and D and trimming were inferred from the DNA itself. This sample has approximately 53,000 clones, with around 90% found just once. This CDR3 is built from 14 residues. Germline V gives CDR1 MGHRA, CDR2 YSYEKL. V trimming: 2 bases; J trimming: 7 bases; junction bases outside the gene matches: 5.

This rearrangement joins TRBV4-1 to TRBJ2-1; TRBD2 aligns across 7 bases. The sample taken for sequencing was peripheral blood. The sequence was collected from a human donor in a cohort sampled during active COVID-19. As DNA, the CDR3 is TGCGCCAGCAGCCAAAAACTTAGCGGGAATGAGCAGTTCTTC. Its protein is CASSQKLSGNEQFF.